A single sample is the source of the 23 T cell receptor beta chains below, sequenced in a study of cytomegalovirus exposure and HLA in healthy donors. The repertoire was sequenced with immunoSEQ multiplex PCR; TCRdb's copy has only in-frame clones and lacks some. The data show hundreds of thousands of clones, around four fifths seen once. The sequenced sample consisted of PBMCs. The receptors derive from a woman between 25 and 40 years old in good health and CMV-seropositive.

The chain carries TRBV5-1 and TRBJ1-1, with unresolved D. The CDR3 contains 15 residues. Germline CDR1 reads SGHRS; CDR2 reads YFSETQ. Trimming removed 6 bases from V and 2 bases from J, with 17 bases in between. The CDR3, as DNA: TGCGCCAGCACATCGGTCCAGGTCCCAAACACTGAAGCTTTCTTT. This translates into CASTSVQVPNTEAFF.

This clone was seen a few times. V and J are TRBV10-1 and TRBJ2-1; TRBD2 aligns across 10 bases. Germline lookup yields CDR1 WNHNN and CDR2 SYGVQD (reference sequence). This CDR3 comprises 15 residues. V gave up 5 bases and J gave up 8 bases; unmatched junction bases: 9. CDR3 region: CASSKYLAGEDEQFF. The CDR3 DNA reads as TGCGCCAGCAGTAAATACCTAGCGGGAGAAGATGAGCAGTTCTTC.

This clone was seen once. The chain couples TRBV29-1 to TRBJ1-2; the match to TRBD1 covers 7 bases. The J segment lost 6 bases and the V segment lost 7 bases, leaving 11 bases of the junction unmatched. Germline CDR1 is SQVTM and CDR2 is ANQGSEA. The CDR3 has 13 residues. CDR3 protein: CSASRGGPDGYTF. Written as DNA, the CDR3 is TGCAGCGCTAGCAGGGGGGGGCCTGATGGCTACACCTTC.

This clone was detected only a few times. V and J are TRBV5-1 and TRBJ2-2; weak D call: TRBD1 (5 bases). Germline values: CDR1 SGHRS, CDR2 YFSETQ. Trimming took off 2 bases at V and 3 bases at J, with 5 bases between the two ends. The CDR3 is made up of 13 amino acids. The CDR3 protein is CASSLQDTGELFF. The DNA for the CDR3 is TGCGCCAGCAGCTTACAGGACACCGGGGAGCTGTTTTTT.

The chain has TRBV11-2 and TRBJ2-1, with D maybe TRBD1 (7 bases). Trimming pared 6 bases from V and 5 bases from J, leaving 20 bases between. The CDR3 spans 16 residues. The germline gives CDR1 SGHAT, CDR2 FQNNGV. CDR3 amino acids: CASSFTPGGGNNEQFF. For the CDR3, the DNA is TGTGCCAGCAGTTTCACCCCAGGGGGAGGAAACAATGAGCAGTTCTTC. Combining the CDR3 with reference TRBV11-2 and TRBJ2-1 gives the whole variable domain EAGVAQSPRYKIIEKRQSVAFWCNPISGHATLYWYQQILGQGPKLLIQFQNNGVVDDSQLPKDRFSAERLKGVDSTLKIQPAKLEDSAVYLCASSFTPGGGNNEQFFGPGTRLTVL.

The chain carries TRBV5-1 and TRBJ1-3, with D possibly matching TRBD1 (5 bases). The length of the CDR3 is 13 residues. Looked up from germline, CDR1 is SGHRS and CDR2 is YFSETQ. V was shortened by 3 bases and J by 4 bases, with 8 bases between the two germline ends. The CDR3 sequence is CASSWGDGNTIYF. The CDR3 DNA sequence: TGCGCCAGCAGCTGGGGGGACGGAAACACCATATATTTT.

V gene TRBV29-1 combines with J gene TRBJ1-3; D gene uncertain. Per germline, CDR1 SQVTM and CDR2 ANQGSEA. The V gene lost 6 bases and the J gene lost 4 bases, with 19 bases spanning the gap. This CDR3 region has 15 residues. Written as DNA, the CDR3 is TGCAGCGTCCCCGGCGGTGACCCGGCGGGAAACACCATATATTTT. It encodes CSVPGGDPAGNTIYF.

J is TRBJ2-3 and V is TRBV2; 8 bases are shared with TRBD1. The length of the CDR3 is 14 residues. The germline V gene encodes CDR1 SNHLY and CDR2 FYNNEI. The junction had 7 bases not matched to a gene; V was cut back by 8 bases and J by 3 bases. CDR3: CASGGTGVTDTQYF. CDR3 sequence (DNA): TGTGCCAGCGGGGGGACAGGAGTAACAGATACGCAGTATTTT.

The V gene is TRBV7-8, the J gene TRBJ2-7; D may be TRBD1 or TRBD2 (5 bases each). This CDR3 region has 15 residues. Germline V gene data show CDR1 as SGHVS and CDR2 as FQNEAQ. V was shortened by 2 bases and J by 3 bases, with 14 bases between the two germline ends. In nucleotides, the CDR3 is TGTGCCAGCAGCTTAACCCAGGGAGCAAACTACGAGCAGTACTTC. It codes for CASSLTQGANYEQYF.

The CDR3 DNA is TGTGCCAGCAGTTTAGAGGGGGCTCTCGAAGAGACCCAGTACTTC. Encoded protein: CASSLEGALEETQYF. The chain joins TRBV28 to TRBJ2-5; 7 nucleotides agree with TRBD1. The CDR3 loop spans 15 amino acids. Germline assignment: CDR1 MDHEN and CDR2 SYDVKM. Trimming at V came to 2 bases and at J to 3 bases, leaving 6 bases not matched to a gene.

In its sample, this clone was seen once. The chain combines TRBV30 with TRBJ2-5, with TRBD2 matching over 7 bases. J lost 2 bases, V lost 3 bases, and 9 bases had no gene match. The CDR3 consists of 15 residues. Germline CDR1 reads GTSNPN; CDR2 reads SVGIG (reference sequence). CDR3 bases: TGTGCCTGGAGAATTCATCAGCGGGGACAAGAGACCCAGTACTTC. Translation: CAWRIHQRGQETQYF. Looking up the rest from reference TRBV30 and TRBJ2-5 gives the full variable domain: SQTIHQWPATLVQPVGSPLSLECTVEGTSNPNLYWYRQAAGRGLQLLFYSVGIGQISSEVPQNLSASRPQDRQFILSSKKLLLSDSGFYLCAWRIHQRGQETQYFGPGTRLLVL.

The CDR3 region has the DNA TGTGCCAGCAGTTCCGTTCTGGGGGGAAACACCATATATTTT. Its translation is CASSSVLGGNTIYF. V usage is TRBV27 and J usage is TRBJ1-3; the D is unclear. Germline V lookup: CDR1 MNHEY, CDR2 SMNVEV (reference sequence). V was pared by 4 bases and J by 4 bases, with 11 bases between. The CDR3 contains 14 residues.

The chain recombines TRBV27 with TRBJ2-3, with 9 bases identical to TRBD1. Germline trimming cut 7 bases from V and 6 bases from J; bases unmatched to any gene: 11. CDR1 MNHEY and CDR2 SMNVEV come from the germline V gene (reference sequence). CDR3 length: 15 residues. CDR3 DNA sequence: TGTGCCAGCAAGGTTGCGACAGGGGGGTTGGATACGCAGTATTTT. It specifies CASKVATGGLDTQYF.

V and J are TRBV18 and TRBJ2-3; D ambiguous. Germline V gene data show CDR1 as KGHSH and CDR2 as LQKENI. V was shortened by 8 bases and J by 3 bases, with 6 bases between the two germline ends. This CDR3 has 11 residues. CDR3 nucleotides: TGTGCCAGCCAAATAACAGATACGCAGTATTTT. Protein sequence: CASQITDTQYF.

The genes are TRBV7-2 and TRBJ1-1; 12 bases align to TRBD1. With V trimmed by 5 bases and J by 6 bases, 10 bases remained unmatched. Germline CDR1 and CDR2: SGHTA and FQGNSA. The CDR3 length is 16 residues. DNA of the CDR3: TGTGCCAGCAGCCCATACCCGGGACAGGGGGCCCCTGAAGCTTTCTTT. Encoded protein: CASSPYPGQGAPEAFF.

This CDR3 reads CASSIVPLLAPSSYNEQFF. The CDR3 DNA follows: TGTGCCAGTAGTATAGTTCCCTTACTAGCGCCGAGCTCCTACAATGAGCAGTTCTTC. V and J are TRBV19 and TRBJ2-1; TRBD2 matches 7 bases. Germline V gives CDR1 LNHDA, CDR2 SQIVND (reference sequence). This CDR3 spans 19 amino acids. The V segment lost 1 base and the J segment 0 bases; nucleotides outside the gene matches: 12.

V and J are TRBV9 and TRBJ1-1, with D unclear. This CDR3 has 15 residues. CDR1 and CDR2 (germline): SGDLS, YYNGEE. Deletions cut 0 bases from V and 6 bases from J, with 15 bases between. As DNA, the CDR3 is TGTGCCAGCAGCGTAGGCGGGTATCTCGGAGCTGAAGCTTTCTTT. Translated: CASSVGGYLGAEAFF.

The rearrangement links TRBV27 to TRBJ2-1, with 7 bases fitting TRBD2. Germline CDR1 and CDR2: MNHEY and SMNVEV (reference sequence). There are 13 residues in the CDR3. With V trimmed by 10 bases and J by 8 bases, 11 bases remained unmatched. The DNA of the CDR3 is TGTGCCACAAAGCGGGAAGGCATATATGAGCAGTTCTTC. It specifies CATKREGIYEQFF.

The J gene is TRBJ2-7, the V gene TRBV9; 9 bases fit TRBD2. J was trimmed by 5 bases and V by 0 bases; bases with no gene match: 6. The CDR3 contains 15 residues. CDR1 is SGDLS and CDR2 is YYNGEE in the germline V gene. The CDR3 nucleotides are TGTGCCAGCAGCGTAGCTGTTAGCGGGAGTAACGAGCAGTACTTC. Protein product: CASSVAVSGSNEQYF.

The chain uses TRBV13 and TRBJ1-4; perhaps TRBD1 as D (5 bases). CDR1 is PRHDT, CDR2 FYEKMQ, per germline (reference sequence). Trimming removed 3 bases from V and 8 bases from J, with 22 bases in between. The CDR3 is made up of 17 amino acids. The CDR3 nucleotides read TGTGCCAGCAGCTTCTCCAGGGCCAATGGAGGGGACGAAAAACTGTTTTTT. Translating gives CASSFSRANGGDEKLFF.

The rearrangement uses TRBV2 and TRBJ2-2, with D hard to call. The CDR3 consists of 15 residues. Germline V gene lookup returns CDR1 SNHLY and CDR2 FYNNEI. V was shortened by 2 bases and J by 4 bases, with 11 bases between the two germline ends. In nucleotides, the CDR3 is TGTGCCAGCAGTGAAATCGCAGCCCCCACCGGGGAGCTGTTTTTT. Protein: CASSEIAAPTGELFF. The whole variable domain, remainder taken from reference TRBV2 and TRBJ2-2, is EPEVTQTPSHQVTQMGQEVILRCVPISNHLYFYWYRQILGQKVEFLVSFYNNEISEKSEIFDDQFSVERPDGSNFTLKIRSTKLEDSAMYFCASSEIAAPTGELFFGEGSRLTVL.

The chain employs TRBV2 and TRBJ1-2; 11 nucleotides align to TRBD1. The CDR3 spans 14 residues. Germline CDR1 and CDR2: SNHLY and FYNNEI. The ends lost 2 bases at V and 8 bases at J; junction bases unmatched: 4. The CDR3 sequence is CASSEWTGGGGYTF. The CDR3 nucleotides read TGTGCCAGCAGTGAATGGACAGGGGGCGGAGGCTACACCTTC.

This chain joins TRBV7-2 and TRBJ1-2; 9 positions agree with TRBD1. The J segment lost 0 bases and the V segment lost 4 bases, leaving 9 bases of the junction unmatched. This CDR3 comprises 17 residues. Germline V CDR1 and CDR2: SGHTA, FQGNSA. This chain's CDR3 is CASSSRQGGAPNYGYTF. CDR3 DNA: TGTGCCAGCAGCTCTAGACAGGGGGGAGCCCCTAACTATGGCTACACCTTC.